The rows below give T cell receptor beta chains drawn from one sample of a study of regulatory T cells in long-lasting Graves disease. From the multiplex PCR reads, TCRdb called clonotypes with MiXCR, one entry per CDR3 protein. The sample lists roughly 470,000 distinct CDR3 sequences; around 21% were seen once. This specimen consisted of peripheral blood mononuclear cells (PBMCs), obtained when the disease was refractory, from a patient treated with antithyroid drugs. The receptors stem from a female donor with Graves disease. Each CDR3 is given with its conserved first and last residue. A D gene is named only where the DNA matches it firmly. The listing skips clone size in some rows; elsewhere it reads once, few, many or a size class.

d_gene | j_gene | v_gene | abundance | CDR3aa | CDR3nt
NA | TRBJ2-1 | TRBV11-2 | NA | CASNSNPANEQFF | TGTGCCAGCAATTCCAATCCGGCGAATGAGCAGTTCTTC
TRBD2 | TRBJ2-5 | TRBV4-1 | NA | CASSQPGREVGETQYF | TGCGCCAGCAGCCAACCCGGACGGGAGGTGGGGGAGACCCAGTACTTC
NA | TRBJ1-5 | TRBV7-9 | few | CASSRPGHNQPQHF | TGTGCCAGCAGCCGTCCGGGACACAATCAGCCCCAGCATTTT
NA | TRBJ2-7 | TRBV7-6 | NA | CTSSLVSDSYEQYF | TGTACCAGCAGCTTAGTGAGTGATTCCTACGAGCAGTACTTC
NA | TRBJ2-1 | TRBV6-5 | NA | CASSYLNEQFF | TGTGCCAGCAGTTACCTAAATGAGCAGTTCTTC
TRBD1 | TRBJ1-1 | TRBV2 | few | CASSSTGGAILTEAFF | TGTGCCAGCAGTTCTACAGGGGGCGCGATACTTACTGAAGCTTTCTTT
NA | TRBJ2-2 | TRBV9 | NA | CASSVVAGELFF | TGTGCCAGCAGCGTAGTCGCCGGGGAGCTGTTTTTT
TRBD1 | TRBJ1-2 | TRBV27 | few | CASSFSGTVYGYTF | TGTGCCAGCAGTTTCTCCGGGACAGTCTATGGCTACACCTTC
NA | TRBJ2-5 | TRBV20-1 | many | CSAIVGSAAATQYF | TGCAGTGCTATAGTGGGCAGCGCCGCCGCAACCCAGTACTTC
NA | TRBJ2-7 | TRBV7-9 | NA | CASQLGSYEQYF | TGTGCCAGCCAGCTGGGATCGTACGAGCAGTACTTC
NA | TRBJ2-5 | TRBV5-1 | NA | CASSLGWEETQYF | TGCGCCAGCAGCTTGGGTTGGGAAGAGACCCAGTACTTC
NA | TRBJ1-1 | TRBV5-1 | NA | CASSLGFSGGNTEAFF | TGCGCCAGCAGCTTGGGTTTTTCGGGGGGCAACACTGAAGCTTTCTTT
NA | TRBJ1-6 | TRBV6-5 | many | CASGLSSWSSYNSPLHF | TGTGCCAGCGGTTTAAGTTCATGGAGCTCCTATAATTCACCCCTCCACTTT
NA | TRBJ1-1 | TRBV24-1 | NA | CATSDLNTEAFF | TGTGCCACCAGTGACCTGAACACTGAAGCTTTCTTT
NA | TRBJ2-7 | TRBV28 | many | CASSGGTSSSYEQYF | TGTGCCAGCAGTGGGGGGACTTCGAGCTCCTACGAGCAGTACTTC
NA | TRBJ2-1 | TRBV28 | NA | CASSRTVINEQFF | TGTGCCAGCAGTAGGACAGTAATCAATGAGCAGTTCTTC
NA | TRBJ2-3 | TRBV9 | NA | CASSVRGAAPATQYF | TGTGCCAGCAGCGTACGGGGAGCGGCCCCCGCTACGCAGTATTTT
TRBD1 | TRBJ2-7 | TRBV2 | many | CASRGQRFYSYEQYF | TGTGCCAGCAGGGGACAGCGCTTCTACTCCTACGAGCAGTACTTC
NA | TRBJ2-7 | TRBV28 | many | CASTTPAGPSYEQYF | TGTGCCAGCACTACTCCGGCGGGACCGTCCTACGAGCAGTACTTC
NA | TRBJ2-4 | TRBV5-4 | few | CASSLGEWGEDSKNIQYF | TGTGCCAGCAGCTTGGGTGAATGGGGGGAGGACTCCAAAAACATTCAGTACTTC
TRBD1 | TRBJ1-5 | TRBV28 | many | CASIGTGTYQPQHF | TGTGCCAGCATCGGGACAGGAACATATCAGCCCCAGCATTTT
TRBD1 | TRBJ2-5 | TRBV6-1 | many | CASSQTGGLETQYF | TGTGCCAGCAGTCAGACAGGGGGTTTGGAGACCCAGTACTTC
NA | TRBJ1-2 | TRBV25-1 | few | CASSLRTDFYGYTF | TGTGCCAGCAGTTTGAGGACGGATTTCTATGGCTACACCTTC
TRBD2 | TRBJ2-7 | TRBV12-3/TRBV12-4 | many | CASRASGRGYEQYF | TGTGCCAGCAGGGCTAGCGGGAGGGGCTACGAGCAGTACTTC
TRBD2 | TRBJ2-7 | TRBV7-9 | few | CASSFVRTSVNEQYF | TGTGCCAGCAGCTTCGTGCGGACTAGCGTCAACGAGCAGTACTTC
NA | TRBJ1-5 | TRBV3-1 | NA | CASSTTYDQPQHF | TGTGCCAGCAGCACTACTTACGATCAGCCCCAGCATTTT
TRBD1 | TRBJ2-7 | TRBV20-1 | few | CSAVDRREYGQYF | TGCAGTGCAGTGGACAGGCGCGAATACGGGCAGTACTTC
NA | TRBJ2-7 | TRBV6-2/TRBV6-3 | many | CASSYSSLGPYEQYF | TGTGCCAGCAGTTACTCTTCCCTTGGACCCTACGAGCAGTACTTC
TRBD1 | TRBJ1-1 | TRBV6-5 | many | CASSYSFRQGEDTEAFF | TGTGCCAGCAGTTACAGTTTCCGACAGGGGGAGGACACTGAAGCTTTCTTT
TRBD2 | TRBJ2-1 | TRBV7-2 | few | CASSLGLAGSYNEQFF | TGTGCCAGCAGCTTAGGGCTAGCGGGATCCTACAATGAGCAGTTCTTC
NA | TRBJ1-5 | TRBV30 | many | CAWSQGTGGQPQHF | TGTGCCTGGAGCCAGGGGACTGGAGGTCAGCCCCAGCATTTT
TRBD2 | TRBJ2-3 | TRBV9 | NA | CASTDGRADTDTQYF | TGTGCCAGCACAGACGGGAGGGCCGACACAGATACGCAGTATTTT
NA | TRBJ1-2 | TRBV6-2/TRBV6-3 | many | CASSEGPGRSNGYTF | TGTGCCAGCAGTGAAGGGCCAGGGAGGAGTAATGGCTACACCTTC
NA | TRBJ1-1 | TRBV2 | many | CASRGPPGTGNTEAFF | TGTGCCAGCAGGGGTCCACCAGGGACCGGGAACACTGAAGCTTTCTTT
TRBD2 | TRBJ2-7 | TRBV5-1 | few | CASSLGRTSGRKGYEQYF | TGCGCCAGCAGCTTGGGACGGACTAGCGGGAGGAAAGGCTACGAGCAGTACTTC